In its sample, the clone carrying this T cell receptor beta chain was seen once. Antigen specificity is unknown. This entry belongs to a study of cytomegalovirus exposure and HLA in healthy donors. The PCR employed 60 Vbeta primers together with 13 Jbeta primers. Clones were sequenced by immunoSEQ multiplex PCR, and TCRdb holds only the in-frame ones, with some missing. Seen here are 150,000 or so clones, over 75% observed once, and the top ten hold 0.5% to 0.85%. CDR1 LNHDA and CDR2 SQIVND come from the germline V gene (reference sequence). The CDR3 spans 17 residues. V gave up 4 bases and J gave up 0 bases; unmatched junction bases: 11. Study-wide points: By HLA locus, TCR association rates varied in a later analysis, with DRB1 showing the most and HLA-C the fewest. Despite most TCR sequences being rare, some public TCRs occurred in many donors. TRBV6-2, TRBV6-3 and some other V segments were unresolvable in 87-base-pair reads.

The V gene is TRBV19, the J gene TRBJ1-1; 7 bases align to TRBD1. The specimen was PBMCs. This receptor was identified in a male donor in good health and CMV-seronegative. The CDR3 nucleotides are TGTGCCAGTAGTACCTATCGACAGGGACCGATGAACACTGAAGCTTTCTTT. The encoded protein is CASSTYRQGPMNTEAFF.